This is a list of T cell receptor beta chains from one sample in a study of CD4 T cell repertoires in COVID-19. Produced via immunoSEQ multiplex PCR; TCRdb's table is partial and in-frame only. The sample includes over 650 clones, 11% of them seen just once. The antigens for these receptors are not known. The sequencing used effector memory CD4+ T cells, cultured in vitro, collected after recovery from COVID-19. The receptor set was obtained from a human donor who had COVID-19. CDR3s include the opening cysteine and the closing phenylalanine or tryptophan. The order of the fields is clone size, J gene, V gene, D gene, CDR3 protein, CDR3 DNA. A D gene is named only where the DNA matches it firmly. Clone size is given for some rows only: seen once, a few or many times, or a class if the clone is expanded.

clone_size: medium-sized; j_call: TRBJ1-1; v_call: TRBV6-6; d_call: .; cdr3_aa: CASSYGEANTEAFF; cdr3_nt: TGTGCCAGCAGTTACGGGGAGGCGAACACTGAAGCTTTCTTT
clone_size: medium-sized; j_call: TRBJ1-1; v_call: TRBV23-1; d_call: .; cdr3_aa: CASSPYAGRFIEAFF; cdr3_nt: TGCGCCAGCAGTCCCTACGCGGGACGGTTTATTGAAGCTTTCTTT
clone_size: large; j_call: TRBJ2-7; v_call: TRBV5-6; d_call: TRBD1; cdr3_aa: CASSLPGTDIYEQYF; cdr3_nt: TGTGCCAGCAGCTTGCCCGGGACAGACATCTACGAGCAGTACTTC
clone_size: large; j_call: TRBJ2-1; v_call: TRBV11-2; d_call: .; cdr3_aa: CASSLRLDVGEQFF; cdr3_nt: TGTGCCAGCAGCTTACGACTAGATGTTGGTGAGCAGTTCTTC
clone_size: medium-sized; j_call: TRBJ2-2; v_call: TRBV5-1; d_call: .; cdr3_aa: CASRPILDTGELFF; cdr3_nt: TGCGCCAGCAGACCTATTCTCGACACCGGGGAGCTGTTTTTT
clone_size: medium-sized; j_call: TRBJ1-1; v_call: TRBV18; d_call: .; cdr3_aa: CASSPGGLTEAFF; cdr3_nt: TGTGCCAGCTCACCGGGGGGGTTGACTGAAGCTTTCTTT
clone_size: medium-sized; j_call: TRBJ2-3; v_call: TRBV11-2; d_call: .; cdr3_aa: CASSLSLTTDTQYF; cdr3_nt: TGTGCCAGCAGCTTAAGTTTAACCACAGATACGCAGTATTTT
clone_size: large; j_call: TRBJ1-2; v_call: TRBV28; d_call: TRBD1; cdr3_aa: CASGGTGGRNYGYTF; cdr3_nt: TGTGCCAGCGGAGGGACAGGGGGACGAAACTATGGCTACACCTTC
clone_size: .; j_call: TRBJ2-1; v_call: TRBV4-3; d_call: TRBD2; cdr3_aa: CASSQDSLAGWNEQFF; cdr3_nt: TGCGCCAGCAGCCAAGACTCCCTAGCGGGGTGGAATGAGCAGTTCTTC
clone_size: large; j_call: TRBJ1-5; v_call: TRBV6-6; d_call: TRBD1; cdr3_aa: CASSYPEGGQPQHF; cdr3_nt: TGTGCCAGCAGTTATCCGGAAGGGGGCCAGCCCCAGCATTTT
clone_size: medium-sized; j_call: TRBJ2-5; v_call: TRBV10-3; d_call: .; cdr3_aa: CAISDGGLEETQYF; cdr3_nt: TGTGCCATCAGTGACGGAGGGTTGGAAGAGACCCAGTACTTC
clone_size: .; j_call: TRBJ2-1; v_call: TRBV29-1; d_call: .; cdr3_aa: CSVDEAGFEQFF; cdr3_nt: TGCAGCGTTGACGAAGCCGGTTTTGAGCAGTTCTTC
clone_size: large; j_call: TRBJ2-3; v_call: TRBV6-5; d_call: TRBD2; cdr3_aa: CASGGGGTDTQYF; cdr3_nt: TGTGCCAGCGGCGGGGGGGGCACAGATACGCAGTATTTT
clone_size: hyperexpanded; j_call: TRBJ1-3; v_call: TRBV10-3; d_call: .; cdr3_aa: CAISETDLSGNTIYF; cdr3_nt: TGTGCCATCAGTGAGACAGACCTCTCTGGAAACACCATATATTTT
clone_size: large; j_call: TRBJ2-3; v_call: TRBV11-2; d_call: .; cdr3_aa: CASTPGDQGADTQYF; cdr3_nt: TGTGCCAGCACCCCCGGGGATCAGGGAGCAGATACGCAGTATTTT
clone_size: medium-sized; j_call: TRBJ1-6; v_call: TRBV3-1/TRBV3-2; d_call: TRBD1; cdr3_aa: CASSQDGWDRRNSPLHF; cdr3_nt: TGTGCCAGCAGCCAAGACGGATGGGACAGACGTAATTCACCCCTCCACTTT
clone_size: medium-sized; j_call: TRBJ1-2; v_call: TRBV5-1; d_call: .; cdr3_aa: CASSSDLNYGYTF; cdr3_nt: TGCGCCAGCAGCTCGGACCTGAACTATGGCTACACCTTC
clone_size: large; j_call: TRBJ2-3; v_call: TRBV10-3; d_call: TRBD2; cdr3_aa: CATSGGETDTQYF; cdr3_nt: TGTGCCACTAGCGGGGGGGAAACAGATACGCAGTATTTT
clone_size: medium-sized; j_call: TRBJ1-4; v_call: TRBV7-9; d_call: .; cdr3_aa: CASSLGANEKLFF; cdr3_nt: TGTGCCAGCAGCTTAGGGGCCAATGAAAAACTGTTTTTT
clone_size: .; j_call: TRBJ1-3; v_call: TRBV10-3; d_call: .; cdr3_aa: CAICETVLSGNTIYF; cdr3_nt: TGTGCCATCTGTGAGACAGTCCTCTCTGGAAACACCATATATTTT
clone_size: large; j_call: TRBJ1-2; v_call: TRBV10-3; d_call: .; cdr3_aa: CAISEGGNNYGYTF; cdr3_nt: TGTGCCATCAGTGAGGGCGGTAACAACTATGGCTACACCTTC
clone_size: .; j_call: TRBJ2-2; v_call: TRBV9; d_call: TRBD2; cdr3_aa: CASSVDRSGSNTGELFF; cdr3_nt: TGTGCCAGCAGCGTAGACCGTAGCGGGAGTAACACCGGGGAGCTGTTTTTT
clone_size: medium-sized; j_call: TRBJ2-3; v_call: TRBV19; d_call: .; cdr3_aa: CASSLNRGTDTQYF; cdr3_nt: TGTGCCAGTAGTCTCAACAGGGGCACAGATACGCAGTATTTT
clone_size: medium-sized; j_call: TRBJ1-1; v_call: TRBV5-8; d_call: .; cdr3_aa: CASSLRGGTEAFF; cdr3_nt: TGTGCCAGCAGCCTCCGGGGGGGGACTGAAGCTTTCTTT
clone_size: medium-sized; j_call: TRBJ1-2; v_call: TRBV2; d_call: .; cdr3_aa: CASSALGANYGYTF; cdr3_nt: TGTGCCAGCAGTGCTCTGGGGGCAAACTATGGCTACACCTTC
clone_size: medium-sized; j_call: TRBJ1-2; v_call: TRBV10-3; d_call: .; cdr3_aa: CAISGGDQANYGYTF; cdr3_nt: TGTGCCATCAGTGGTGGAGACCAAGCTAACTATGGCTACACCTTC
clone_size: few; j_call: TRBJ1-1; v_call: TRBV18; d_call: .; cdr3_aa: CASSPSSQYLMNTEAFF; cdr3_nt: TGTGCCAGCTCACCAAGTAGCCAGTACTTGATGAACACTGAAGCTTTCTTT
clone_size: large; j_call: TRBJ1-1; v_call: TRBV5-4; d_call: .; cdr3_aa: CASSLGRLNTEAFF; cdr3_nt: TGTGCCAGCAGCTTGGGACGATTGAACACTGAAGCTTTCTTT
clone_size: few; j_call: TRBJ2-3; v_call: TRBV10-3; d_call: .; cdr3_aa: CAISGGASGDTQYF; cdr3_nt: TGTGCCATCAGTGGGGGGGCTTCGGGAGATACGCAGTATTTT
clone_size: once; j_call: TRBJ2-1; v_call: TRBV5-6; d_call: .; cdr3_aa: CASSLLWNEQFF; cdr3_nt: TGTGCCAGCAGCTTGTTGTGGAATGAGCAGTTCTTC
clone_size: medium-sized; j_call: TRBJ2-7; v_call: TRBV6-1; d_call: .; cdr3_aa: CASSEHGTPVYEQYF; cdr3_nt: TGTGCCAGCAGTGAACACGGGACACCAGTTTACGAGCAGTACTTC
clone_size: medium-sized; j_call: TRBJ1-2; v_call: TRBV5-1; d_call: TRBD1; cdr3_aa: CASSTGQVDYGYTF; cdr3_nt: TGCGCCAGCAGCACGGGACAGGTGGACTATGGCTACACCTTC
clone_size: .; j_call: TRBJ2-7; v_call: TRBV7-2; d_call: .; cdr3_aa: CASSPLPGTSYEQYF; cdr3_nt: TGTGCCAGCAGCCCGCTCCCCGGGACCTCCTACGAGCAGTACTTC
clone_size: .; j_call: TRBJ2-3; v_call: TRBV18; d_call: .; cdr3_aa: CASSPMGGSTDTQYF; cdr3_nt: TGTGCCAGCTCACCAATGGGCGGGAGCACAGATACGCAGTATTTT
clone_size: few; j_call: TRBJ1-2; v_call: TRBV18; d_call: TRBD1; cdr3_aa: CASSPKIRQGNNYGYTF; cdr3_nt: TGTGCCAGCTCACCAAAGATCCGACAGGGGAATAACTATGGCTACACCTTC
clone_size: medium-sized; j_call: TRBJ1-6; v_call: TRBV27; d_call: .; cdr3_aa: CASSRENRFSYNSPLHF; cdr3_nt: TGTGCCAGCAGTCGCGAAAACAGGTTCAGCTATAATTCACCCCTCCACTTT
clone_size: medium-sized; j_call: TRBJ1-1; v_call: TRBV6-5; d_call: .; cdr3_aa: CASSYPESGGTEAFF; cdr3_nt: TGTGCCAGCAGTTACCCGGAGTCGGGGGGCACTGAAGCTTTCTTT